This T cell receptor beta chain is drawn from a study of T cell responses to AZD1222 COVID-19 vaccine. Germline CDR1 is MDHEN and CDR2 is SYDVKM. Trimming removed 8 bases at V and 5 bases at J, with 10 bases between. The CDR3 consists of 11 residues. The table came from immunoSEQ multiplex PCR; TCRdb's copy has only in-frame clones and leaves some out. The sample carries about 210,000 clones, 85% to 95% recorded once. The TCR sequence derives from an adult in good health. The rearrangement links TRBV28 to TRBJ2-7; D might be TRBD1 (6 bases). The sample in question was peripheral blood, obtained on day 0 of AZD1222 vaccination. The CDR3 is CASPRGNEQYF. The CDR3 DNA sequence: TGTGCCAGCCCCAGGGGAAACGAGCAGTACTTC.